The 23 T cell receptor beta chains below were found in one sample sequenced in a study of vaccination and CD4 T cells after COVID-19. Cultured CD4+ T-cell DNA underwent Oncomine TCR Beta short-read sequencing. One entry per CDR3 protein results from TCRdb running MiXCR on the PCR reads. The table includes some 10,000 distinct CDR3 sequences, around three fifths detected once. These TCRs' antigens remain unknown. Treatment noted: roughly 10-day PBMC culture with coronavirus spike peptide pools or control peptides (ViraFEST assay). The sequencing used CD4+ T cells from blood, cultured in vitro, collected before SARS-CoV-2 vaccination. The receptors shown here come from a human donor who had recovered from COVID-19.

The chain couples TRBV20-1 to TRBJ1-3; 8 bases are shared with TRBD1. The germline V gene encodes CDR1 DFQATT and CDR2 SNEGSKA (reference sequence). The CDR3 loop spans 15 amino acids. V dropped 0 bases and J dropped 4; count of bases not matched to a gene: 5. CDR3 nucleotides: TGCAGTGCTAGAGATATGGACAGGGCCGGAAACACCATATATTTT. The encoded protein is CSARDMDRAGNTIYF.

The genes are TRBV20-1 and TRBJ1-5, with no clear D. V was trimmed by 3 bases and J by 4 bases, leaving 7 bases between them. The CDR3 contains 12 residues. Germline values: CDR1 DFQATT, CDR2 SNEGSKA (reference sequence). The CDR3 sequence is CSASRRNQPQHF. The CDR3 nucleotides are TGCAGTGCTAGTCGCCGGAATCAGCCCCAGCATTTT.

The chain has TRBV2 and TRBJ2-3; D uncertain. The V gene lost 4 bases and the J gene lost 5 bases, with 10 bases spanning the gap. This CDR3 is 13 amino acids long. Per the germline V gene, CDR1 is SNHLY and CDR2 is FYNNEI. CDR3 residues: CASSGYSGDTQYF. CDR3 nucleotide sequence: TGTGCCAGCAGTGGTTACAGTGGAGATACGCAGTATTTT.

V is TRBV27 and J is TRBJ2-2; 14 bases line up with TRBD2. The germline CDR1 and CDR2 sequences are MNHEY and SMNVEV (reference sequence). The junction had 3 bases not matched to a gene; V was cut back by 0 bases and J by 6 bases. This CDR3 comprises 17 residues. The DNA for the CDR3 is TGTGCCAGCAGTTTATCGGGACTAGCGGGAGTTCCCGGGGAGCTGTTTTTT. Translating it yields CASSLSGLAGVPGELFF.

V and J are TRBV6-1 and TRBJ2-1; 12 bases fit TRBD2. The V and J ends lost 2 bases and 7 bases, in that order; junction bases with no gene match: 9. Germline-derived CDR1 and CDR2 are MNHNS and SASEGT. The CDR3 loop spans 17 amino acids. The CDR3 DNA sequence: TGTGCCAGCAGTGAATTAGGGCTAGCGGGAGGGCCGAATGAGCAGTTCTTC. Encoded protein: CASSELGLAGGPNEQFF.

The gene calls are TRBV11-3 and TRBJ2-2, with 7 bases that match TRBD2. Unmatched junction bases numbered 8, after V lost 5 bases and J lost 2 bases. The CDR3 is 16 amino acids. Germline values: CDR1 SGHNT, CDR2 YENEEA. CDR3 sequence: CASSTRLASNTGELFF. CDR3 DNA sequence: TGTGCCAGCAGCACGAGACTAGCTTCCAACACCGGGGAGCTGTTTTTT.

The chain joins TRBV7-9 to TRBJ2-2; D is unresolved. CDR1 is SEHNR, CDR2 FQNEAQ, per germline (reference sequence). V was cut by 5 bases and J by 5 bases, with 9 bases left in between. The CDR3 is 13 amino acids. The CDR3 is CASSPEWTGELFF. Here the CDR3 DNA reads TGTGCCAGCAGCCCGGAGTGGACCGGGGAGCTGTTTTTT. The complete variable domain, with remaining parts taken from reference TRBV7-9 and TRBJ2-2, reads DTGVSQNPRHKITKRGQNVTFRCDPISEHNRLYWYRQTLGQGPEFLTYFQNEAQLEKSRLLSDRFSAERPKGSFSTLEIQRTEQGDSAMYLCASSPEWTGELFFGEGSRLTVL.

This clonotype has only one observation. J is TRBJ2-3 and V is TRBV19, with 10 nucleotides matching TRBD2. CDR3 length: 15 residues. Germline V lookup: CDR1 LNHDA, CDR2 SQIVND (reference sequence). Trimming at V came to 6 bases and at J to 4 bases, leaving 7 bases not matched to a gene. The CDR3 is CASSPLAGAADTQYF. DNA of the CDR3: TGTGCCAGTAGCCCCCTAGCGGGAGCGGCAGATACGCAGTATTTT.

The rearrangement links TRBV18 to TRBJ1-1; D call uncertain. V dropped 3 bases and J dropped 0 bases, with 5 bases sitting between them. CDR3 size: 13 residues. Germline CDR1 reads KGHSH; CDR2 reads LQKENI. In DNA form, the CDR3 reads TGTGCCAGCTCACCCATTATGAACACTGAAGCTTTCTTT. Residues: CASSPIMNTEAFF.

This sequence joins TRBV19 and TRBJ2-2; the D gene is possibly TRBD1 (6 bases). The germline V gene has CDR1 LNHDA and CDR2 SQIVND (reference sequence). The CDR3 sequence is 13 residues long. Trimming cost V 6 bases and J 3 bases, with 8 bases left between them. The CDR3 DNA follows: TGTGCCAGTAGAAACAGGGACACCGGGGAGCTGTTTTTT. Translation: CASRNRDTGELFF.

This rearrangement joins TRBV25-1 to TRBJ2-3; 7 bases map to TRBD2. Germline loops: CDR1 MGHDK, CDR2 SYGVNS. Losses at the gene ends were 4 bases for V and 6 bases for J; bases not matched to a gene: 4. The CDR3 totals 13 residues. The CDR3 region is CASSGGSIDTQYF. In nucleotides, the CDR3 is TGTGCCAGCAGTGGCGGGAGTATTGATACGCAGTATTTT. The complete variable domain, with remaining parts taken from reference TRBV25-1 and TRBJ2-3, reads EADIYQTPRYLVIGTGKKITLECSQTMGHDKMYWYQQDPGMELHLIHYSYGVNSTEKGDLSSESTVSRIRTEHFPLTLESARPSHTSQYLCASSGGSIDTQYFGPGTRLTVL.

This clonotype was detected only a few times. The chain combines TRBV20-1 with TRBJ1-5; possible D gene TRBD1, 5 bases. The CDR3 has 13 residues. Germline V gene sequence: CDR1 DFQATT, CDR2 SNEGSKA (reference sequence). With 3 bases removed from V and 5 bases from J, the gap between germline ends came to 11 bases. The CDR3 region has the DNA TGCAGTGCTAGCCGGGACTCGGATCAGCCCCAGCATTTT. Protein: CSASRDSDQPQHF.

The rearrangement uses TRBV6-5 and TRBJ2-7; TRBD1 aligns across 10 bases. The J segment lost 3 bases and the V segment lost 3 bases, leaving 5 bases of the junction unmatched. CDR3 length: 15 amino acids. CDR1 MNHEY and CDR2 SVGAGI come from the germline V gene. The CDR3 sequence: CASSYKTGGFYEQYF. CDR3 nucleotides: TGTGCCAGCAGTTATAAGACAGGGGGCTTCTACGAGCAGTACTTC.

Note on this clonotype: One junction end does not reproduce the germline sequence, and a read error may be involved. The chain uses TRBV7-2 and TRBJ1-1, with D possibly matching TRBD1 (6 bases). Germline CDR1 reads SGHTA; CDR2 reads FQGNSA. This CDR3 comprises 14 residues. The CDR3 DNA follows: TGTGCCAGCAGCTTAGACAGGGTAGGCGCTGAAGCTCTCTTT. Translation gives CASSLDRVGAEALF.

V and J are TRBV6-1 and TRBJ1-5; D gene ambiguous. CDR3 length: 14 amino acids. Trimming stripped 7 bases from V and 7 bases from J, with 17 bases between. The germline gives CDR1 MNHNS, CDR2 SASEGT. The CDR3 DNA reads TGTGCCAGCACCCAAGGAGGTTATAGCCAGCCCCAGCATTTT. It codes for CASTQGGYSQPQHF.

J is TRBJ2-5 and V is TRBV2; D is unclear. V lost 7 bases and J 5 bases, leaving 8 bases between the germline ends. CDR1 SNHLY and CDR2 FYNNEI come from the germline V gene. The CDR3 consists of 11 residues. The DNA for the CDR3 is TGTGCCAGCAAAGAGTGGGAGACCCAGTACTTC. Its protein product is CASKEWETQYF.

This clonotype was detected once. The chain employs TRBV20-1 and TRBJ2-2; 9 nucleotides match TRBD2. V shed 1 base and J 8 bases; nucleotides not matched to a gene: 11. CDR1 and CDR2 (germline): DFQATT, SNEGSKA (reference sequence). The CDR3 spans 16 residues. The CDR3 spells CSARAGGRAGEGELFF. Written as DNA, the CDR3 is TGCAGTGCTAGAGCCGGCGGGAGGGCCGGTGAGGGGGAGCTGTTTTTT.

This clonotype occurred a few times. The chain recombines TRBV2 with TRBJ2-2; D gene ambiguous. V lost 2 bases to trimming and J lost 1 base, with 5 bases between them. The CDR3 extends over 14 amino acids. Germline V lookup: CDR1 SNHLY, CDR2 FYNNEI. Here the CDR3 reads CASSELGNTGELFF. The CDR3 DNA follows: TGTGCCAGCAGTGAACTAGGGAACACCGGGGAGCTGTTTTTT. The full variable domain, completed using reference TRBV2 and TRBJ2-2, is EPEVTQTPSHQVTQMGQEVILRCVPISNHLYFYWYRQILGQKVEFLVSFYNNEISEKSEIFDDQFSVERPDGSNFTLKIRSTKLEDSAMYFCASSELGNTGELFFGEGSRLTVL.

A few counts support this clonotype. The V gene is TRBV20-1, the J gene TRBJ2-5; D is perhaps TRBD2 (7 bases). V dropped 3 bases and J dropped 7 bases, with 12 bases sitting between them. The CDR3 spans 12 residues. CDR1 and CDR2 from the germline V gene are DFQATT and SNEGSKA (reference sequence). The CDR3 nucleotides are TGCAGTGCTAGCGGGGGGCAATTGACCCAGTACTTC. Amino acids: CSASGGQLTQYF.

The chain has TRBV2 and TRBJ2-7; no clear D gene. V shed 6 bases and J shed 6 bases, with 15 bases lying between them. CDR1 is SNHLY and CDR2 is FYNNEI in the germline V gene. This CDR3 spans 13 amino acids. This CDR3 reads CASRGRRLGEQYF. DNA for the CDR3: TGTGCCAGCAGGGGCCGGCGTCTCGGCGAGCAGTACTTC. Together with reference TRBV2 and TRBJ2-7, the CDR3 gives the full variable domain: EPEVTQTPSHQVTQMGQEVILRCVPISNHLYFYWYRQILGQKVEFLVSFYNNEISEKSEIFDDQFSVERPDGSNFTLKIRSTKLEDSAMYFCASRGRRLGEQYFGPGTRLTVT.

The rearrangement links TRBV6-1 to TRBJ1-5; TRBD1 matches at 10 bases. J lost 5 bases, V lost 7 bases, and 11 bases had no gene match. The germline V gene has CDR1 MNHNS and CDR2 SASEGT. The CDR3 loop spans 16 amino acids. CDR3 sequence (DNA): TGTGCCAGCAATGACAAGGGACAGGGGAAGGATCAGCCCCAGCATTTT. Translated, it gives CASNDKGQGKDQPQHF.

The chain combines TRBV11-3 with TRBJ2-5; 8 bases agree with TRBD1. This CDR3 contains 15 residues. Germline trimming cut 5 bases from V and 6 bases from J; bases unmatched to any gene: 11. Germline CDR1 and CDR2: SGHNT and YENEEA. CDR3 bases: TGTGCCAGCAGCCCTGGGACAGGCGGCGGCCAGACCCAGTACTTC. Its protein product is CASSPGTGGGQTQYF.

The chain is built from TRBV7-9 and TRBJ2-5, with D tentatively TRBD1 (5 bases). The CDR3 is 13 amino acids. With 5 bases removed from V and 3 bases from J, the gap between germline ends came to 10 bases. Germline V gene lookup returns CDR1 SEHNR and CDR2 FQNEAQ (reference sequence). CDR3 nucleotides: TGTGCCAGCAGCCCTCCAGGGAAAGAGACCCAGTACTTC. The encoded protein is CASSPPGKETQYF.